This TCR beta chain was retrieved from a study of long-term antiretroviral therapy in people with HIV. Study results and caveats: Diversity measured after ART increased yet remained under transplant donor controls.

The count of this clone is one. Antigen: not known. It was version v3.0 of the immunoSEQ assay that was run at survey level. The assay was immunoSEQ multiplex PCR, and TCRdb's table has in-frame clones only and misses some. The sample has about 18,000 clones, 80% to 90% seen once. Germline-derived CDR1 and CDR2 are MNHEY and SVGAGI. CDR3 size: 14 residues. V dropped 2 bases and J dropped 4 bases, with 9 bases sitting between them. This TCR was recovered from a woman between 18 and 29 years old with HIV. The source was unsorted PBMCs, collected 0.6 years after starting antiretroviral therapy. The chain uses TRBV6-5 and TRBJ1-5; D possibly corresponds to TRBD1 (5 bases). CDR3 residues: CASSYGGKNQPQHF. The CDR3 DNA sequence: TGTGCCAGCAGTTACGGGGGGAAGAATCAGCCCCAGCATTTT.